The T cell receptor (beta chain) described here comes from a study of patients and donors after allogeneic stem cell transplantation. CDR1 and CDR2 from the germline V gene are SGHNT and YYREEE (reference sequence). CDR3 length equals 22 residues. Trimming removed 0 bases at V and 0 bases at J, with 25 bases between. Using its own MiXCR run on the RT-PCR reads, TCRdb lists one record per CDR3 protein. There are about 960,000 distinct CDR3 sequences in the sample; about 20% occur only once, and 5% to 7.5% lies in the top ten. The sequencing sample was made of blood, either unsorted or a sorted T cell fraction (not recorded which). The V and J genes are TRBV5-4 and TRBJ2-6; no clear D. The source of this sequence is a human donor who was either an allogeneic HSCT recipient or a stem cell or donor lymphocyte infusion donor (not recorded which). It is not recorded whose cells these are; they may come from a transplant donor. The CDR3 DNA is TGTGCCAGCAGCTTGGGCTCGCCACGGACCCTCAAAATGAGCTCTGGGGCCAACGTCCTGACTTTC. Translation gives CASSLGSPRTLKMSSGANVLTF.